In its sample, the clone carrying this T cell receptor (beta chain) was seen many times. Alpha and beta chains were covered, as first-strand cDNA relied on TRAV- and TRBV-specific primers. TCR amplification ran 15 to 20 PCR cycles using constant-region and V-primer adapter primers. mRNA, after isolation, was amplified by in vitro transcription. Using its own MiXCR run on the reads, TCRdb lists one record per CDR3 protein. The data show 70,000 to 95,000 distinct CDR3 sequences, about 18% seen once. The sample's time point: before trial treatment. The data were taken from a study of low-dose radiotherapy and immunotherapy resistance in tumors. Study-wide background: Oral aspirin at 300 mg was taken daily by patients for four cycles, beginning on cycle 1 day 1.

The specimen was PBMCs, collected before treatment. This sequence originates from a male donor with prostate cancer.

This chain's CDR3 is CSARDLGEEQPQHF. CDR3 sequence (DNA): TGCAGTGCTAGAGATCTTGGGGAAGAGCAGCCCCAGCATTTT. This chain links TRBV20-1 with TRBJ1-5; no clear D. The germline V gene encodes CDR1 DFQATT and CDR2 SNEGSKA (reference sequence). The CDR3 is made up of 14 amino acids. Trimming shortened V by 0 bases and J by 7 bases, and 13 bases separated the two germline ends.